This is a list of T cell receptor beta chains from one sample in a study of cytomegalovirus exposure and HLA in healthy donors. Assay: immunoSEQ multiplex PCR; the TCRdb copy retains only in-frame clones and omits some. The sample includes 120,000 or so clones, 85% to 90% of them seen just once. The source material was PBMCs. The origin of the receptors is a woman aged 25 to 39 in good health and CMV-seronegative. CDR3s include the opening cysteine and the closing phenylalanine or tryptophan. The D gene is left open where the match is weak. Some rows have no size entry. The others give once, few or many, or a class for an expanded clone.

j_gene,abundance,v_gene,d_gene,CDR3nt,CDR3aa
TRBJ2-5,.,TRBV6-6,TRBD1,TGTGCCAGCAGTTTACGGACAGGGGGCGCGGAGACCCAGTACTTC,CASSLRTGGAETQYF
TRBJ1-4,.,TRBV5-6,.,TGTGCCAGCAGCTTGAATCGGGTAAGGACTAATGAAAAACTGTTTTTT,CASSLNRVRTNEKLFF
TRBJ2-7,.,TRBV5-1,TRBD2,TGCGCCAGCAGGCCGGGACTAGCGGGGGCTCGATTTTTCTACGAGCAGTACTTC,CASRPGLAGARFFYEQYF
TRBJ1-4,.,TRBV18,.,TGTGCCAGCTCACCCCTGGGGGGAACTAATGAAAAACTGTTTTTT,CASSPLGGTNEKLFF
TRBJ2-1,.,TRBV10-3,TRBD1,TGTGCCATCAGTGTTGAGGGGGCGTTTAACAATGAGCAGTTCTTC,CAISVEGAFNNEQFF
TRBJ2-7,.,TRBV2,TRBD2,TGTGCCAGCAGTTTGACTAGCGGGGGCCCCTACGAGCAGTACTTC,CASSLTSGGPYEQYF
TRBJ2-7,.,TRBV27,TRBD2,TGTGCCAGCAGTTTATCGACCCTAGCGGAGCCCTACGAGCAGTACTTC,CASSLSTLAEPYEQYF
TRBJ2-1,.,TRBV10-3,TRBD2,TGTGCCATCAGTGAGTCGCTAGCGGGGGTTAGCTCCTACAATGAGCAGTTCTTC,CAISESLAGVSSYNEQFF
TRBJ1-4,.,TRBV10-3,.,TGTGCCTCCCAAGGGAGGGGCGAAAAACTGTTTTTT,CASQGRGEKLFF
TRBJ2-3,once,TRBV15,TRBD2,TGTGCCACCAGCAGAGAAACTAGCGGCACAGATACGCAGTATTTT,CATSRETSGTDTQYF
TRBJ1-1,.,TRBV6-8,TRBD1,TGTGCCAGTCGGGACAGTCTTAACACTGAAGCTTTCTTT,CASRDSLNTEAFF
TRBJ2-5,few,TRBV7-9,.,TGTGCCAGCAGCTCAAACAGGGGCCGGGGGGAGACCCAGTACTTC,CASSSNRGRGETQYF
TRBJ1-2,.,TRBV30,.,TGTGCCTGGAGTCAGGGGAGGGACTATGGCTACACCTTC,CAWSQGRDYGYTF
TRBJ2-1,.,TRBV18,TRBD2,TGTGCCAGCTCACCAGGGAGACTAGCATCTCTTGAGCAGTTCTTC,CASSPGRLASLEQFF
TRBJ1-2,.,TRBV4-3,.,TGCGCCAGCAGCCAAGATCCCCGGGGTTACTATGGCTACACCTTC,CASSQDPRGYYGYTF
TRBJ2-2,few,TRBV6-4,TRBD2,TGTGCCAGCAGTGACCGGCCTAGCGGGGAAACCGGGGAGCTGTTTTTT,CASSDRPSGETGELFF
TRBJ1-1,.,TRBV7-2,.,TGTGCCAGCAGCTTAATTCGAAACAGCTTGGAAGCTTTCTTT,CASSLIRNSLEAFF
TRBJ1-4,few,TRBV2,TRBD1,TGTGCCAGCAGGGGTCGACAGGGCTCAACCGAAAAACTGTTTTTT,CASRGRQGSTEKLFF
TRBJ2-3,.,TRBV9,.,TGTGCCAGCAGCCCCGATCCCAGCCCCACTAGGTTGGGGACAGATACGCAGTATTTT,CASSPDPSPTRLGTDTQYF
TRBJ2-7,.,TRBV6-6,.,TGTGCCAGCAGTCAGAACACCGCCTACGAGCAGTACTTC,CASSQNTAYEQYF
TRBJ2-7,.,TRBV5-4,TRBD1,TGTGCCAGCAGCTTGGGCCCAGGGACAGGAGAGCAGTACTTC,CASSLGPGTGEQYF
TRBJ2-1,.,TRBV5-1,TRBD2,TGCGCCAGCAGCTTGGGTCCTAGCGGGGGGCCGATCTGGCTCTTC,CASSLGPSGGPIWLF
TRBJ2-7,.,TRBV18,.,TGTGCCAGCTCACCCCGCGCAGGGGACTACGAGCAGTACTTC,CASSPRAGDYEQYF
TRBJ1-1,.,TRBV11-3,.,TGTGCCAGCAGGCCCCAGGCGGGGAAGAACACTGAAGCTTTCTTT,CASRPQAGKNTEAFF
TRBJ2-3,once,TRBV4-2,TRBD2,TGTGCCAGCAGCCAGAGCGGGGAGGCGCAGTATTTT,CASSQSGEAQYF
TRBJ1-2,.,TRBV21-1,.,TGTGCCAGCAGCAAAGCGGGCCACCAAGGCTTAAACTATGGCTACACCTTC,CASSKAGHQGLNYGYTF
TRBJ2-3,.,TRBV5-8,TRBD2,TGTGCCAGCAACCCCGGGGCCAGCGGGGGGGCTGTATCAGATACGCAGTATTTT,CASNPGASGGAVSDTQYF
TRBJ1-6,.,TRBV9,TRBD1,TGTGCCAGCAGCTCGGGACAGGGCTGGAGTTCCTATAATTCACCCCTCCACTTT,CASSSGQGWSSYNSPLHF
TRBJ2-7,.,TRBV5-4,TRBD1,TGTGCCAGCAGCACCGGGACAGGGGTGGGGTACGAGCAGTACTTC,CASSTGTGVGYEQYF
TRBJ2-5,.,TRBV5-1,TRBD2,TGCGCCAGCAGCTTGAGGTCTAGCGGGGGGGCTTTGGAGACCCAGTACTTC,CASSLRSSGGALETQYF
TRBJ2-7,.,TRBV5-1,TRBD1,TGCGCCAGCAGCTCCCTCGCAGGGGGCAAAGAGCAGTACTTC,CASSSLAGGKEQYF
TRBJ2-7,few,TRBV2,TRBD2,TGTGCCAGCGGGGCTAGCGGGTACGAGCAGTACTTC,CASGASGYEQYF
TRBJ2-5,once,TRBV5-8,.,TGTGCCAGCAGCCGCGACAGCAAGACCCAGTACTTC,CASSRDSKTQYF
TRBJ1-1,once,TRBV30,.,TGTGCCTGGAGTGTACCGTTTTTAGAGTCCCTTGAAGCTTTCTTT,CAWSVPFLESLEAFF
TRBJ1-5,.,TRBV5-6,.,TGTGCCAGCAGCTCATACAGGAATAGCAATCAGCCCCAGCATTTT,CASSSYRNSNQPQHF
TRBJ2-5,.,TRBV6-6,.,TGTGCCAGCAGTTACTCGGAGACCCAAGAGACCCAGTACTTC,CASSYSETQETQYF
TRBJ2-2,.,TRBV6-1,TRBD2,TGTGCCAGCAGTGTGCGACTAGCGGGGGGGGCGAACACCGGGGAGCTGTTTTTT,CASSVRLAGGANTGELFF
TRBJ1-2,.,TRBV7-9,.,TGTGCCAGCAGCCAATGGGGGCAGACTAACTATGGCTACACCTTC,CASSQWGQTNYGYTF
TRBJ2-7,.,TRBV4-1,.,TGCGCCAGCAGCCAAGATTTTCCGGGTTCTTCCTACGAGCAGTACTTC,CASSQDFPGSSYEQYF
TRBJ1-3,.,TRBV6-6,.,TGTGCCAGCAGTTCGACAGCCCGGTTTGGAAACACCATATATTTT,CASSSTARFGNTIYF
TRBJ1-3,.,TRBV10-3,.,TGTGCCATCAGTGAGTCGTCAGGGGCTGGAAACACCATATATTTT,CAISESSGAGNTIYF
TRBJ2-2,many,TRBV19,.,TGTGCCAGTAGTAGGGCAGGGAACACCGGGGAGCTGTTTTTT,CASSRAGNTGELFF
TRBJ1-2,.,TRBV19,.,TGTGCCAGTACCCCCGAGAGGTTGTTCGGGAATGGCTACACCTTC,CASTPERLFGNGYTF
TRBJ2-3,.,TRBV9,TRBD2,TGTGCCAGCAGCGTAAGCGGGGGCGGGTGGGATACGCAGTATTTT,CASSVSGGGWDTQYF
TRBJ1-2,.,TRBV7-9,.,TGTGCCAGCAGCCCAGCCGGGGTGCGGGGCTCCTATGGCTACACCTTC,CASSPAGVRGSYGYTF
TRBJ2-4,.,TRBV9,TRBD1,TGTGCCAGCAGCGCCGGACAGGGCCGCAACATTCAGTACTTC,CASSAGQGRNIQYF
TRBJ2-7,.,TRBV7-2,TRBD1,TGTGCCAGCAGCTTAGAAGGGACAGGAACCTACGAGCAGTACTTC,CASSLEGTGTYEQYF
TRBJ2-1,.,TRBV5-4,TRBD2,TGTGCCTCCAGCCCAGGGCGGGGGGGCGTAAATGAGCAGTTCTTC,CASSPGRGGVNEQFF
TRBJ1-1,.,TRBV30,.,TGTGCCTGGAGTGTCGCGCAGGGGTGGACTGAAGCTTTCTTT,CAWSVAQGWTEAFF
TRBJ1-1,few,TRBV9,.,TGTGCCAGCAGCGTAGGCCAGGCCCCATTGAACACTGAAGCTTTCTTT,CASSVGQAPLNTEAFF
TRBJ2-1,.,TRBV14,TRBD1,TGTGCCAGCAGCCACCGACCGGGACAGGGTTACAATGAGCAGTTCTTC,CASSHRPGQGYNEQFF
TRBJ2-5,.,TRBV11-2,TRBD1,TGTGCCAGCAGCCCAAGGACAGGGGGAGAGACCCAGTACTTC,CASSPRTGGETQYF
TRBJ2-7,.,TRBV5-1,.,TGCGCCAGCAGCCCCCTTCCCTCCTACGAGCAGTACTTC,CASSPLPSYEQYF
TRBJ1-6,.,TRBV2,.,TGTGCCAGCAGTGAGACAGGCCGCTATAATTCACCCCTCCACTTT,CASSETGRYNSPLHF